Sequencing of this T cell receptor (beta chain) was carried out in a study of cytomegalovirus exposure and HLA in healthy donors. Trimming took off 0 bases at V and 1 base at J, with 7 bases between the two ends. Germline CDR1 is MRHNA and CDR2 is SNTAGT. CDR3 length equals 14 residues. A multiplex PCR was run with 60 Vbeta primers and 13 Jbeta primers. Some clones are missing from TCRdb's copy, which holds only in-frame ones; the method was immunoSEQ multiplex PCR. The repertoire holds 91,000 or so clones, with about 80% as singletons. The V call is TRBV6-4, the J call TRBJ2-7, with D unresolved. The sequencing input was PBMCs. The receptor's source is a man aged 25 to 40 in good health and CMV-seropositive. The chain's CDR3 is CASSDSLVSYEQYF. CDR3 coding DNA: TGTGCCAGCAGTGACTCCCTCGTTTCCTACGAGCAGTACTTC.